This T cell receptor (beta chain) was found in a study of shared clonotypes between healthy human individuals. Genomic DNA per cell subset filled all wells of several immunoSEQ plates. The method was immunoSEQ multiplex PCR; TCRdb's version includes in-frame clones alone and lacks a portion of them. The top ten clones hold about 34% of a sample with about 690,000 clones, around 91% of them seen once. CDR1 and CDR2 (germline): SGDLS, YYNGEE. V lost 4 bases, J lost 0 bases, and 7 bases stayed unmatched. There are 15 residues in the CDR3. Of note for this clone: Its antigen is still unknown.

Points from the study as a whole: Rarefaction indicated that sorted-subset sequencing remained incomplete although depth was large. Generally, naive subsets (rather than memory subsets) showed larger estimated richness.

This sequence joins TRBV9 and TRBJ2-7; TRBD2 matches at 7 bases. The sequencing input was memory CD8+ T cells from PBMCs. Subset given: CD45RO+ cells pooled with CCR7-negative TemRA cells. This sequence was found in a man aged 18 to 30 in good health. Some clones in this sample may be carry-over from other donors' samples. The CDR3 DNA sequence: TGTGCCAGCAGCCCTAGCGGAGAAAGCTCCTACGAGCAGTACTTC. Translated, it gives CASSPSGESSYEQYF.